The clone carrying this T cell receptor beta chain was detected ten times or more. Its antigen remains unknown. This specimen belongs to a study of T cell repertoires in cytomegalovirus infection. About the study: Signatures in public TCR beta sequences pointed to both CMV infection and matching HLA type.

Broader study findings: HLA-C-restricted CMV clonotypes gave the most frequent clonotype in two of eight donors.

One entry per CDR3 protein, called by TCRdb with MiXCR from the reads. The table has 560,000 or so distinct CDR3 sequences, 15% to 20% seen once; the top ten hold more than 20%. J was trimmed by 5 bases and V by 6 bases; bases with no gene match: 4. The V gene's germline CDR1 is MNHEY and CDR2 SVGAGI. This CDR3 has 13 residues. The sequenced sample consisted of CD8+ T cells from PBMCs. The sequence was collected from a human donor in good health (CMV status not recorded). Some clones in this sample may be carry-over from other donors' samples. The chain carries TRBV6-5 and TRBJ2-7; 10 bases fit TRBD1. CDR3 coding DNA: TGTGCCAGCAGCAGACAGGGGGCCAACGAGCAGTACTTC. It encodes CASSRQGANEQYF.